These 2 T cell receptor beta chains were all obtained from the same sample, sequenced in a study of T cells after yellow fever vaccination. TCRdb reanalysed the 5' RACE reads using MiXCR and keeps one entry per CDR3 protein. Here the sample spans around 110,000 distinct CDR3 sequences, 8.4% being singletons. Sequencing used CD8+ T cells sorted from PBMCs, obtained 45 days after the yellow fever booster vaccination. Source of these receptors: a man under 40 who received the YFV17D yellow fever vaccine.

This clonotype was recorded at least ten times. The chain carries TRBV11-2 and TRBJ2-1; 9 bases agree with TRBD2. Germline assignment: CDR1 SGHAT and CDR2 FQNNGV. V lost 7 bases to trimming and J lost 2 bases; unmatched junction nucleotides: 6. CDR3 length equals 15 residues. The CDR3 DNA is TGTGCCAGCACCCCTCCTAGCGGGACCTACAATGAGCAGTTCTTC. Translation gives CASTPPSGTYNEQFF. The full variable domain, completed using reference TRBV11-2 and TRBJ2-1, is EAGVAQSPRYKIIEKRQSVAFWCNPISGHATLYWYQQILGQGPKLLIQFQNNGVVDDSQLPKDRFSAERLKGVDSTLKIQPAKLEDSAVYLCASTPPSGTYNEQFFGPGTRLTVL.

This clonotype showed up just a few times. This chain uses TRBV6-5 with TRBJ2-1, with D uncertain. V was pared by 2 bases and J by 5 bases, with 13 bases between. This CDR3 comprises 15 residues. Germline loops: CDR1 MNHEY, CDR2 SVGAGI. CDR3 in DNA: TGTGCCAGCAGTTACGCCCCCGGTGGGGACAATGAGCAGTTCTTC. Residues: CASSYAPGGDNEQFF.